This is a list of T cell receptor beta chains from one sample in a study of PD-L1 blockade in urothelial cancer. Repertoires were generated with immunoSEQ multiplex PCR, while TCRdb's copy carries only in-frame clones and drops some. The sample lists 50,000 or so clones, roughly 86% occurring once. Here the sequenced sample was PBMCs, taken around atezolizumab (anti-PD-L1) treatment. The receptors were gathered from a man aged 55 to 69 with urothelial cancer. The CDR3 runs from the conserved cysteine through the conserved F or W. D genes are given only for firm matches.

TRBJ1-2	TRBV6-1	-	CASSEPGSTNYGYTF
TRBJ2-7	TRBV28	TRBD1	CASRSGQGGGEQYF
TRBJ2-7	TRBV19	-	CASAPGSSYEQYF
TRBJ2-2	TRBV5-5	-	CASSPSIGELFF
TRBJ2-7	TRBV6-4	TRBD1	CASSDSVYRTGGSYEQYF
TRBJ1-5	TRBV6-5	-	CASSYSRAQPQHF
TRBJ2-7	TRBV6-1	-	CATFYYEQYF
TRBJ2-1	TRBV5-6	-	CASSFWRADLYEQFF
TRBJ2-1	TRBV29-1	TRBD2	CSVDISGIDNEQFF
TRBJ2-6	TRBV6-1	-	CASSEIPNAGANVLTF
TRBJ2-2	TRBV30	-	CAWSRGSGELFF
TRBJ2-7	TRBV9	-	CASSANRVDYEQYF
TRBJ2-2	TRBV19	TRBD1	CASIPGQGPTGELFF
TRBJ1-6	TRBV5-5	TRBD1	CASSSVTGLESPLHF
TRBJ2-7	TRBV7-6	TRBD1	CASSSGQGISYEQYF
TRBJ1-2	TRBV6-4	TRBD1	CASSPGTAVGYGYTF
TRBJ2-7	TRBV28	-	CASRDSFYEQYF
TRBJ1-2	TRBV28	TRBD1	CASSPRQGYYGYTF
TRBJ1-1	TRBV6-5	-	CASTNREGLHEAFF
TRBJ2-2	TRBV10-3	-	CAISGPPGGQNTGELFF
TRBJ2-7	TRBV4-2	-	CASSQVARDNTGEQYF
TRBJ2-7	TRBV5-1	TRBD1	CASSVGDRSYEQYF
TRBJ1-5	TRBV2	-	CASSSSGRAQPQHF
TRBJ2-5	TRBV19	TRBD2	CASSAAGDSQETQYF
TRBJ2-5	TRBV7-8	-	CASSFRERMGVQYF
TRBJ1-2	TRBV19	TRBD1	CASSIVTVGEDRINYGYTF
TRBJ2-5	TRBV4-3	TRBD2	CASSRGTSGRETQYF
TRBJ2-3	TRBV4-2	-	CASSPQSDRTDTQYF
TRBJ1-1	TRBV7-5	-	CARSAYQGLAATEAFF
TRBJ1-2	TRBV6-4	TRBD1	CASSTTGNSGYTF
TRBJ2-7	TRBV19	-	CASSVQRRTEVYEQYF
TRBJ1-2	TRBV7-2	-	CASSAYGDGYTF
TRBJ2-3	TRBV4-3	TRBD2	CASSQLTSGRSTDTQYF
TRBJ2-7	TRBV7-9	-	CASSLVGRSYEQYF
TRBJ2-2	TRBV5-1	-	CASSLGYRTVTGELFF
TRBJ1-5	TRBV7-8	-	CASSAQGLTQPQHF
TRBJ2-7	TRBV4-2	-	CASSLSEGGVGYEQYF
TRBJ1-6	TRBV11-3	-	CASSPKIDNSPLHF
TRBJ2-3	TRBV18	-	CASSPVGTDTQYF
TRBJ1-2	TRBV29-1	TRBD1	CSVETFQGAGYGYTF
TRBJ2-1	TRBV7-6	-	CASSSGALRDEQFF
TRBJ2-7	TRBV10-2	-	CASSESGEQYF
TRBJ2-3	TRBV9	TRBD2	CASSLRLAGRNPDTQYF
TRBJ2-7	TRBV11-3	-	CASSFEFLGGGSSYEQYF
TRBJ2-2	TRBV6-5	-	CASSYGGAGTGELFF
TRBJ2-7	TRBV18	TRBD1	CASSPGQGVPYEQYF
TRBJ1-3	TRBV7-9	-	CATISMPRPGNTIYF
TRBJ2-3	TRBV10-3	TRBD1	CAISESGTGGGTDTQYF
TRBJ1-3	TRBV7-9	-	CASSFTGSTNTIYF
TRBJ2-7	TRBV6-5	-	CASSLLGSEQYF